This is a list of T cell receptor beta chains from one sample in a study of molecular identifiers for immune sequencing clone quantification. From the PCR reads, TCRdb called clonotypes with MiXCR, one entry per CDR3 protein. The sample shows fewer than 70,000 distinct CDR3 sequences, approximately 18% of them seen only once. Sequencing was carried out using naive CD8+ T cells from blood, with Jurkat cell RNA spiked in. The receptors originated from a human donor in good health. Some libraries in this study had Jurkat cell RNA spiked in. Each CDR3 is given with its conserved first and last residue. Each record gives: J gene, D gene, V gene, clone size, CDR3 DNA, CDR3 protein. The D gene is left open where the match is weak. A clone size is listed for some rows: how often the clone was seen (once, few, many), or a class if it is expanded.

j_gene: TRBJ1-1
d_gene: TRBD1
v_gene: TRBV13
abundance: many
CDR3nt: TGTGCCACCCGGACAGGCGGGGACACTGAAGCTTTCTTT
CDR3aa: CATRTGGDTEAFF

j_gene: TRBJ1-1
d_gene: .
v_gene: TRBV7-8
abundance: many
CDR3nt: TGTGCCAGCAGCCGGGAATATATTGTCGGGGCTGAGAACACTGAAGCTTTCTTT
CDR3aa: CASSREYIVGAENTEAFF

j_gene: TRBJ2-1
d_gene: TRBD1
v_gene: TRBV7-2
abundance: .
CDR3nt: TGTGCCAGCAGCCGACAGGGTGCAGGGCAGTTCTTC
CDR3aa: CASSRQGAGQFF

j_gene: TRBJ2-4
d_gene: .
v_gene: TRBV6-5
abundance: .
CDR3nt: TGTGCCAGCCCAGCTGGAGAGGCCAAAAACATTCAGTACTTC
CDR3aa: CASPAGEAKNIQYF

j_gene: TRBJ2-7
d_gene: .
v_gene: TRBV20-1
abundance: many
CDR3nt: TGCAGTGCTCCTGCCCAGGGTTTCCTCGGATCCTACGAGCAGTACTTC
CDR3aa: CSAPAQGFLGSYEQYF

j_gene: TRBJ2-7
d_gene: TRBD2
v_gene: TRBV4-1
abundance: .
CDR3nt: TGCGCCAGCAGCCGTGGACAGACTAGCGGAAATACCTACGAGCAGTACTTC
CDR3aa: CASSRGQTSGNTYEQYF

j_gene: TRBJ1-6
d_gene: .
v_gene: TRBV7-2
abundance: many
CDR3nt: TGTGCCAGCAGTCTTCTGGGGGGCCATAATTCACCCCTCCACTTT
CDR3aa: CASSLLGGHNSPLHF

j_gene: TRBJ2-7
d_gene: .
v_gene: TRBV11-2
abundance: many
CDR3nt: TGTGCCAGCAGCTTAGAAGGGTCCTACGAGCAGTACTTC
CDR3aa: CASSLEGSYEQYF

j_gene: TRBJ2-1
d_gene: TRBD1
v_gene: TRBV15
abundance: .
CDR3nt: TGTGCCACCAATAACAGGGGCCCTTGCAATGAGCAGTTCTTC
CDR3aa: CATNNRGPCNEQFF

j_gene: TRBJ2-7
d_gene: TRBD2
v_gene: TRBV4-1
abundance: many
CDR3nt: TGCGCCAGCAGCCAAGATACTAGCGGGTACTACGAGCAGTACTTC
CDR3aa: CASSQDTSGYYEQYF

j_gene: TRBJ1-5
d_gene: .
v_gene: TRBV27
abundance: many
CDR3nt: TGTGCCAGCAGTGAAATCGCAGGGACTAGCAATCAGCCCCAGCATTTT
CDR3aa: CASSEIAGTSNQPQHF

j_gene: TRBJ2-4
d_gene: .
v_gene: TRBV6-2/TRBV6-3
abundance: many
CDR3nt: TGTGCCAGCAGACGCGGACAGAAAAACATTCAGTACTTC
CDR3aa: CASRRGQKNIQYF

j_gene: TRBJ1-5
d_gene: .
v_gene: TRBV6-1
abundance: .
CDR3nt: TGTGCCAGCAGGGGACCTTATCAGCCCCAGCATTTT
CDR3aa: CASRGPYQPQHF

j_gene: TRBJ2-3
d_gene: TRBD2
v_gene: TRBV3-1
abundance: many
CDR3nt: TGTGCCAGCAGCCCTCTAGGGGGACTAGCGGGAGCAGATACGCAGTATTTT
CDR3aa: CASSPLGGLAGADTQYF

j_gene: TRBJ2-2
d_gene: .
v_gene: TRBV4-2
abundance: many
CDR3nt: TGTGCCAGCAGCCAAGATTTCTTCGCGAACACCGGGGAGCTGTTTTTT
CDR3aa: CASSQDFFANTGELFF

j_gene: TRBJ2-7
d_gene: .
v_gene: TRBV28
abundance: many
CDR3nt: TGTGCCAGCAGTCCCCGGAACTCCTACGAGCAGTACTTC
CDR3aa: CASSPRNSYEQYF

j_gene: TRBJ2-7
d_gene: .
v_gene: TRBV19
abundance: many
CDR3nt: TGTGCCAGCGGGGAGTCCCCCTACGAGCAGTACTTC
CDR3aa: CASGESPYEQYF

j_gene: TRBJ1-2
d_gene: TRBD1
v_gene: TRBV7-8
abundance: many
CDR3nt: TGTGCCAGCCGTCAAATTGGGCAGGGGGAAACGTTCTATGGCTACACCTTC
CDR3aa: CASRQIGQGETFYGYTF

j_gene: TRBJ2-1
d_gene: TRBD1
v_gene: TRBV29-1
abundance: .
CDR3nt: TGCAGCGTGCATTGGTGGGACAGGCGAAACAATGAGCAGTTCTTC
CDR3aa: CSVHWWDRRNNEQFF

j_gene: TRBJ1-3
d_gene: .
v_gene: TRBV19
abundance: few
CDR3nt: TGTGCCAGTAGTGAACAGGGCTACTCTGGAAACACCATATATTTT
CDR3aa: CASSEQGYSGNTIYF

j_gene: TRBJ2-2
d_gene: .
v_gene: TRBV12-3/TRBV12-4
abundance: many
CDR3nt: TGTGCCAGCAGTTTGTTCGGGGTTGGGACCGGGGAGCTGTTTTTT
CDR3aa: CASSLFGVGTGELFF

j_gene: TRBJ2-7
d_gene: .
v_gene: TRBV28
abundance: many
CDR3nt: TGTGCCAGCGCCAAAAACGAGCAGTACTTC
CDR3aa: CASAKNEQYF

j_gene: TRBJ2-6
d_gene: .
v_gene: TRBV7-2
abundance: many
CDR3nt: TGTGCCAGCAGCTTAGCTCACTGGGAGACAGACTCTGGGGCCAACGTCCTGACTTTC
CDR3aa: CASSLAHWETDSGANVLTF

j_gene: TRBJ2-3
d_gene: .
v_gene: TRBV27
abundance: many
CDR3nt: TGTGCCAGCAGTTTTTCCCCTCAACTTCGGAACTTAGCAGATACGCAGTATTTT
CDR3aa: CASSFSPQLRNLADTQYF

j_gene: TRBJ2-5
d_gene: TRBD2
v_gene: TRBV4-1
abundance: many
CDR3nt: TGCGCCAGCAGCCAAGAACTAGCGCAAGAGACCCAGTACTTC
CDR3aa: CASSQELAQETQYF

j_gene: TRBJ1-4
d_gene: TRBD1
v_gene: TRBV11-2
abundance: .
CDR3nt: TGTGCCAGCAGCTTTCCGCTAGGGGGCCAGGAAAAACTGTTTTTT
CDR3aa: CASSFPLGGQEKLFF

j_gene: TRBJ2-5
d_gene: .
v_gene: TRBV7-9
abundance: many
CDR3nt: TGTGCCAGCAGCCCCGTTGGGCTACAAGAGACCCAGTACTTC
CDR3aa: CASSPVGLQETQYF

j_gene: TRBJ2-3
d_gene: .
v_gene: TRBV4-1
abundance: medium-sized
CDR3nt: TGCGCCAGCAGCCAAGAATTCTCGTCCGTGGCAGATACGCAGTATTTT
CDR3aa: CASSQEFSSVADTQYF

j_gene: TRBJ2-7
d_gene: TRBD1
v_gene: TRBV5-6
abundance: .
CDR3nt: TGTGCCAGCAGCTTGGTGGACAGGACTGGTGAGCAGTACTTC
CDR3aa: CASSLVDRTGEQYF

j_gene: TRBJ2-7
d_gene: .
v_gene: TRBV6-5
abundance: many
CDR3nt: TGTGCCAGCAGCCCATCTGGGGGGAGCGGCGAGCAGTACTTC
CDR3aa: CASSPSGGSGEQYF

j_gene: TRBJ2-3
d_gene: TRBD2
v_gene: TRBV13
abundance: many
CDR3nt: TGTGCCAGCAGCTCGGGACTAGTGGGAGATACGCAGTATTTT
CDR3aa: CASSSGLVGDTQYF

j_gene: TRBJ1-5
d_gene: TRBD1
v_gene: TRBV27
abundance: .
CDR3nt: TGTGCCAGCAGTTACCGGACAGGGAGGGATCAGCCCCAGCATTTT
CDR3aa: CASSYRTGRDQPQHF

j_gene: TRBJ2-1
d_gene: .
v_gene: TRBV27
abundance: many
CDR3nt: TGTGCCAGCAGTTTAGGCGCGAGACCCTACAATGAGCAGTTCTTC
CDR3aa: CASSLGARPYNEQFF

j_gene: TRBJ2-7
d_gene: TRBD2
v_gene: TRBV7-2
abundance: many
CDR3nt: TGTGCCAGCAGCCTATGGACTAGCGGAACCTACGAGCAGTACTTC
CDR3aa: CASSLWTSGTYEQYF

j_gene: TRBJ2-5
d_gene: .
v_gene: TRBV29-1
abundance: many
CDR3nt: TGCAGCGTTGACCTCAGGGGCTGGGAGACCCAGTACTTC
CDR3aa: CSVDLRGWETQYF

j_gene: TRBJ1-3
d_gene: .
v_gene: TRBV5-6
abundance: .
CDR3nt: TGTGCCAGCAGCCAGGGTCTAGGGGTCAGGGCTGGAAACACCATATATTTT
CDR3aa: CASSQGLGVRAGNTIYF

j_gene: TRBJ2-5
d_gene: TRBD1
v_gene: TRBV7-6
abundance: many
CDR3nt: TGTGCCAGCAGCTCTCCCGGGACAGGGGGCCGAGAGACCCAGTACTTC
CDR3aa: CASSSPGTGGRETQYF

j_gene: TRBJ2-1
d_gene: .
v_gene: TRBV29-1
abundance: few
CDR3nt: TGCAGCGTTGAAGTGTGGTCGGGACCAACTTCCAATGAGCAGTTCTTC
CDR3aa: CSVEVWSGPTSNEQFF

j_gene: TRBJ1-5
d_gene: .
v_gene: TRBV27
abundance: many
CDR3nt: TGTGCCAGCAGTTTAGGAGGCCACGGCAATCAGCCCCAGCATTTT
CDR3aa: CASSLGGHGNQPQHF

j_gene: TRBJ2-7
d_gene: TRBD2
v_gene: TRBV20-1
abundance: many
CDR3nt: TGCAGTGCTCGGACTAGCGACAACTACGAGCAGTACTTC
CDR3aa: CSARTSDNYEQYF

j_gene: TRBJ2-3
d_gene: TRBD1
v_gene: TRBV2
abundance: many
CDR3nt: TGTGCCAGCAGTGTTTCCGGGACAGGTCTATATACGCAGTATTTT
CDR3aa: CASSVSGTGLYTQYF

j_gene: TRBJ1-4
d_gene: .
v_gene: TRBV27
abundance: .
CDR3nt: TGTGCCAGCAGCGAGGCTTCGGGGTGGTCTACTAATGAAAAACTGTTTTTT
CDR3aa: CASSEASGWSTNEKLFF

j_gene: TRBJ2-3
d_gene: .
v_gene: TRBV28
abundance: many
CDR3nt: TGTGCCAGCAGCCGTCCGTTGTCAGATACGCAGTATTTT
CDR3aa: CASSRPLSDTQYF

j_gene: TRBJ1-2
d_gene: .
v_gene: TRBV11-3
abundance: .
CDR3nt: TGTGCCAGCAGCCCCGGGACGGCCGGCTACACCTTC
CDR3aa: CASSPGTAGYTF

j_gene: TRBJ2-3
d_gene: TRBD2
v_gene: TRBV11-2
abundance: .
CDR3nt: TGTGCCAGCAGCTCACAGCGGGAGTTGGTAGATACGCAGTATTTT
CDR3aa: CASSSQRELVDTQYF

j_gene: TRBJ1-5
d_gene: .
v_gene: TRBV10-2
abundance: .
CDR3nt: TGCGCCAGCAGTGGGACAAATCAGCCCCAGCATTTT
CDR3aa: CASSGTNQPQHF

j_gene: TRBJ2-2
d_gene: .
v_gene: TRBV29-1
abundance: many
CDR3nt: TGCAGCGTTGTCTTAACCGGGGAGCTGTTTTTT
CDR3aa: CSVVLTGELFF

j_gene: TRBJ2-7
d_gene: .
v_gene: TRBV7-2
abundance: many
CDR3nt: TGTGCCAGCAGCTTAGTGGGGGTTAGGTACGAGCAGTACTTC
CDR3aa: CASSLVGVRYEQYF

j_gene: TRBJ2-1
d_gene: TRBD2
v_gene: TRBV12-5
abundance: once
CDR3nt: TGTGCTAGTGGGCCAGGACTAGCGGGGGGGGAGCAGTTCTTC
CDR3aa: CASGPGLAGGEQFF

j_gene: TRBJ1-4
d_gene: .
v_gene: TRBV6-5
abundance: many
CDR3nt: TGTGCCAGCAGGGCAGAGGGGGTATGGGAAAAACTGTTTTTT
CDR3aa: CASRAEGVWEKLFF

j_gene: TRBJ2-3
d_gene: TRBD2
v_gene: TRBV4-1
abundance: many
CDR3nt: TGCGCCAGCAGCCTGCAGCGGGAGGCCGGAGGCACAGATACGCAGTATTTT
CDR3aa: CASSLQREAGGTDTQYF

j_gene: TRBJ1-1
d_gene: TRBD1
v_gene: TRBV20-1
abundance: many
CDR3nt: TGCAGTGCCACGACAGGGGGCGTGAACACTGAAGCTTTCTTT
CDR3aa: CSATTGGVNTEAFF

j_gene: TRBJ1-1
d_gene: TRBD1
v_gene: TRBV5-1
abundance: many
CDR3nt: TGCGCCAGCAGCTTGGAGGGACAGGAAGCAAACACTGAAGCTTTCTTT
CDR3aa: CASSLEGQEANTEAFF

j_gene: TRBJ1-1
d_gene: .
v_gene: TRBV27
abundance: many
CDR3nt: TGTGCCAGCAGTTTAAGGGGTGGGGTGACCACTGAAGCTTTCTTT
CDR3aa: CASSLRGGVTTEAFF

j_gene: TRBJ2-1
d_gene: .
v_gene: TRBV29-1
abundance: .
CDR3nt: TGCAGCGTTGGAGTGGCTGGTTCCTACAATGAGCAGTTCTTC
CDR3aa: CSVGVAGSYNEQFF